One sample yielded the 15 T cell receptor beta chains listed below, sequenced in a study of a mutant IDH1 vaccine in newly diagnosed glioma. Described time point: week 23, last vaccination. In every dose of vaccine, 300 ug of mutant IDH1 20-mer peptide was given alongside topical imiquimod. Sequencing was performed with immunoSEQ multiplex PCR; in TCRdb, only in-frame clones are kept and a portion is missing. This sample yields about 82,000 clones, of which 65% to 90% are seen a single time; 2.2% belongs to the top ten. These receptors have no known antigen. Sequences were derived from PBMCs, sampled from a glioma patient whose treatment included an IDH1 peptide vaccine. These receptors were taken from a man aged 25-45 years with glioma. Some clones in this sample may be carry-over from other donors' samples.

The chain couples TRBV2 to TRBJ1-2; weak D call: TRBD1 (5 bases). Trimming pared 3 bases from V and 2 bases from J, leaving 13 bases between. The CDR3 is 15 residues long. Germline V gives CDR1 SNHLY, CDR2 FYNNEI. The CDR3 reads CASSDAGPGNYGYTF. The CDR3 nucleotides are TGTGCCAGCAGTGACGCCGGGCCAGGGAACTATGGCTACACCTTC.

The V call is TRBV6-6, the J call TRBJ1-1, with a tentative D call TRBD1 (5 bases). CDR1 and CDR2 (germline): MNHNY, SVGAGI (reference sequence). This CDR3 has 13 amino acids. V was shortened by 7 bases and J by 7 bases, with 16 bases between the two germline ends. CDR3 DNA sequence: TGTGCCAGCACTGCTCCTCCAGGGAATGAAGCTTTCTTT. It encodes CASTAPPGNEAFF.

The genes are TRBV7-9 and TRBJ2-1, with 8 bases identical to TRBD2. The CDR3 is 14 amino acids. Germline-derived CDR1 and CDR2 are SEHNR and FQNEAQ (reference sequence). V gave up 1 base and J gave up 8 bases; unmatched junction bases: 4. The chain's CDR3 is CASSLDAGGDEQFF. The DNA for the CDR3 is TGTGCCAGCAGCTTAGATGCGGGGGGAGATGAGCAGTTCTTC.

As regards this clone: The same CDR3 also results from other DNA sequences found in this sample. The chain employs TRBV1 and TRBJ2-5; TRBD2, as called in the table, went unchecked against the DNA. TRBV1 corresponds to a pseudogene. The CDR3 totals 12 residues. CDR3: CTSSQDRETQYF. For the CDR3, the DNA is TGCACCAGCAGCCAAGATAGAGAGACCCAGTACTTC.

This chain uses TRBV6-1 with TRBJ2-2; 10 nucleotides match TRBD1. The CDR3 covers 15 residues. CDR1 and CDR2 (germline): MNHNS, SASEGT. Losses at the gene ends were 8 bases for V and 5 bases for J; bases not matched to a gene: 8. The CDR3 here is CASEDRGLGTGELFF. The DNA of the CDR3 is TGTGCCAGCGAAGACAGGGGGCTGGGTACCGGGGAGCTGTTTTTT.

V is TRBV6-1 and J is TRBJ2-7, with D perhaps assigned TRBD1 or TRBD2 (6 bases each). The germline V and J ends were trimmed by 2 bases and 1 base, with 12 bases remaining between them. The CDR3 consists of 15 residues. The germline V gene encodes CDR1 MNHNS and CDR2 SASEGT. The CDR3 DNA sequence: TGTGCCAGCAGTGAAAGGGGGGACGGATCCTACGAGCAGTACTTC. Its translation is CASSERGDGSYEQYF.

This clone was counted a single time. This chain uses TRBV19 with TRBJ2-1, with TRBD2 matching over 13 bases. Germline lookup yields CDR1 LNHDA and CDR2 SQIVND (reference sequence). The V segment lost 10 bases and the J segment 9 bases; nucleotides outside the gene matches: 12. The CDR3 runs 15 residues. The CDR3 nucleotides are TGTGCCACCAGGACTAGCGGGAGATCAGAGGGTGAGCAGTTCTTC. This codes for CATRTSGRSEGEQFF.

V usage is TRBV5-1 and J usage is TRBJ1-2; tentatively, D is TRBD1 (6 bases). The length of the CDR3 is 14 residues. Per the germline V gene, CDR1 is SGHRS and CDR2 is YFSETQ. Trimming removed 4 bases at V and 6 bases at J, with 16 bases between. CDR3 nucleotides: TGCGCCAGCAGCCCTGAGGGGGGAAATGATGGCTACACCTTC. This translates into CASSPEGGNDGYTF. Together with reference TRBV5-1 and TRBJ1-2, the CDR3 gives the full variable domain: KAGVTQTPRYLIKTRGQQVTLSCSPISGHRSVSWYQQTPGQGLQFLFEYFSETQRNKGNFPGRFSGRQFSNSRSEMNVSTLELGDSALYLCASSPEGGNDGYTFGSGTRLTVV.

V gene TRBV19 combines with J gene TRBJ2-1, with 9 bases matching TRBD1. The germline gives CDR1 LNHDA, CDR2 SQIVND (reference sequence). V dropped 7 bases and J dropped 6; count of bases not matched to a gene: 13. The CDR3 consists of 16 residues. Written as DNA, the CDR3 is TGTGCCAGTACCTCCCGTATGAGACAGGGGGGCAATGAGCAGTTCTTC. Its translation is CASTSRMRQGGNEQFF.

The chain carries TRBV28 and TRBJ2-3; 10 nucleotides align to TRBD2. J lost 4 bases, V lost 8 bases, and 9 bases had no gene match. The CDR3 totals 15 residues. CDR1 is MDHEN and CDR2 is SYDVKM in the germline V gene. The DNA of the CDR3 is TGTGCCAGCGGGGAAAGCGGGAGGGACCCAGATACGCAGTATTTT. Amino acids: CASGESGRDPDTQYF.

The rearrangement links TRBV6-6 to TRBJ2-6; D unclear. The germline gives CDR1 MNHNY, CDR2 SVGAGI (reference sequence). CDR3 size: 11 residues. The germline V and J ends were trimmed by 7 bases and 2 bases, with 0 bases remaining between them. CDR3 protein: CASTGANVLTF. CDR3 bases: TGTGCCAGCACTGGGGCCAACGTCCTGACTTTC.

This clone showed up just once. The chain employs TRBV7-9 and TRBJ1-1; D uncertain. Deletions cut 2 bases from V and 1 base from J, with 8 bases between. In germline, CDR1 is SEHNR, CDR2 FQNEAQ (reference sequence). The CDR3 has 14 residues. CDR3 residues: CASSLRTGNTEAFF. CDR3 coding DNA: TGTGCCAGCAGCTTACGGACGGGGAACACTGAAGCTTTCTTT.

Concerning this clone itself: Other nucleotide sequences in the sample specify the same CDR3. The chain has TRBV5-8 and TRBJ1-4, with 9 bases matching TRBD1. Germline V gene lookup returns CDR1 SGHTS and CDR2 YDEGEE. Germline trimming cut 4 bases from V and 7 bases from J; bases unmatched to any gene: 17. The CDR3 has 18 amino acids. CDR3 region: CASSTYRGRIGSFEKLFF. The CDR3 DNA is TGTGCCAGCAGCACCTACAGGGGGCGCATAGGATCTTTTGAAAAACTGTTTTTT.

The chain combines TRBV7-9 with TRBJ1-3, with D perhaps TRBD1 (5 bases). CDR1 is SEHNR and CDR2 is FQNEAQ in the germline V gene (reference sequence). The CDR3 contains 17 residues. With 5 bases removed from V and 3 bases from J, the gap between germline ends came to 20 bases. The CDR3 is CASSQGAGQKGGNTIYF. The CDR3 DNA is TGTGCCAGCAGCCAAGGGGCAGGGCAGAAAGGTGGAAACACCATATATTTT.

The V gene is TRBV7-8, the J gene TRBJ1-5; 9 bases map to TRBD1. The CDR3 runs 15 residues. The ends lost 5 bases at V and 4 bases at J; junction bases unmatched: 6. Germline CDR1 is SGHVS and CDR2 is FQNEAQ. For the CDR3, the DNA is TGTGCCAGCAGCCGTTCGGGACAGGGAAATCAGCCCCAGCATTTT. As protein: CASSRSGQGNQPQHF.